One sample yielded the 30 T cell receptor beta chains listed below, sequenced in a study of blood T cell repertoires in COVID-19. Generated by immunoSEQ multiplex PCR, the TCRdb table keeps only in-frame clones and is missing some. This table has some 350,000 clones, roughly 90% appearing once. Source material: peripheral blood. These receptors all come from a woman aged 25-40 years with COVID-19, enrolled during active disease.

The rearrangement joins TRBV7-8 to TRBJ2-7; possibly TRBD1 for D (5 bases). The germline V gene encodes CDR1 SGHVS and CDR2 FQNEAQ. The V and J ends lost 1 base and 3 bases respectively, with 7 bases between them. The CDR3 covers 13 residues. The CDR3: CASSLGQNYEQYV. The CDR3 bases are TGTGCCAGCAGCTTAGGACAGAACTACGAGCAGTACGTC.

The V call is TRBV6-5, the J call TRBJ2-1, with D unclear. The CDR3 contains 11 residues. CDR1 is MNHEY and CDR2 is SVGAGI in the germline V gene. V was pared by 7 bases and J by 2 bases, with 3 bases between. The CDR3 here is CASTAYNEQFF. Written as DNA, the CDR3 is TGTGCCAGCACAGCCTACAATGAGCAGTTCTTC.

The genes are TRBV9 and TRBJ2-1; D remains unclear. V lost 0 bases, J lost 4 bases, and 8 bases lay in between. The germline V gene has CDR1 SGDLS and CDR2 YYNGEE. The CDR3 sequence is 14 residues long. CDR3 residues: CASSVVELYNEQFF. The CDR3 coding sequence is TGTGCCAGCAGCGTAGTCGAGCTGTACAATGAGCAGTTCTTC.

The chain employs TRBV7-9 and TRBJ2-4; D gene ambiguous. V dropped 4 bases and J dropped 5 bases, with 6 bases sitting between them. The CDR3 has 12 amino acids. Per the germline V gene, CDR1 is SEHNR and CDR2 is FQNEAQ (reference sequence). CDR3 coding DNA: TGTGCCAGCAGCTCGGGTCAAAACATTCAGTACTTC. Translated: CASSSGQNIQYF.

The chain employs TRBV24-1 and TRBJ2-5; 12 nucleotides agree with TRBD2. This CDR3 is built from 16 residues. Germline V gene sequence: CDR1 KGHDR, CDR2 SFDVKD. V shed 4 bases, J shed 1 base, and the junction held 3 bases outside the gene matches. CDR3 region: CATSDVTSGSQETQYF. The CDR3 DNA reads as TGTGCCACCAGTGACGTGACTAGCGGGAGCCAAGAGACCCAGTACTTC.

The V call is TRBV6-1, the J call TRBJ1-3; 7 nucleotides match TRBD1. The CDR3 contains 14 residues. Trimming took 5 bases from V and 4 from J; bases not matched to a gene: 5. Per germline, CDR1 MNHNS and CDR2 SASEGT. CDR3 loop: CASSSPGGGNTIYF. CDR3 in DNA: TGTGCCAGCAGTAGCCCAGGGGGAGGAAACACCATATATTTT.

This chain uses TRBV10-3 with TRBJ2-5; D not resolved. Germline CDR1 ENHRY, CDR2 SYGVKD. V was cut by 2 bases and J by 1 base, with 8 bases left in between. The CDR3 runs to 14 residues. CDR3 nucleotides: TGTGCCATCAGTGAGGGCAGGTTCCAAGAGACCCAGTACTTC. Translating it yields CAISEGRFQETQYF.

This chain joins TRBV11-2 and TRBJ2-1; possibly TRBD2 for D (5 bases). With 3 bases removed from V and 5 bases from J, the gap between germline ends came to 14 bases. CDR3 length: 15 amino acids. Germline V CDR1 and CDR2: SGHAT, FQNNGV. CDR3 amino acids: CASSFRGIGNNEQFF. CDR3 in DNA: TGTGCCAGCAGCTTCAGAGGGATTGGCAACAATGAGCAGTTCTTC.

The V call is TRBV24-1, the J call TRBJ1-3; D not certain. CDR1 and CDR2 from the germline V gene are KGHDR and SFDVKD. The CDR3 spans 14 residues. Trimming pared 7 bases from V and 0 bases from J, leaving 9 bases between. This chain's CDR3 is CATSPAGSGNTIYF. The CDR3 DNA reads as TGTGCCACCAGCCCCGCCGGCTCTGGAAACACCATATATTTT.

J is TRBJ1-2 and V is TRBV29-1; D may be TRBD1 (6 bases). This CDR3 spans 14 amino acids. Germline V gives CDR1 SQVTM, CDR2 ANQGSEA. V dropped 7 bases and J dropped 3 bases, with 18 bases sitting between them. Here the CDR3 reads CSASTEDSDYGYTF. CDR3 nucleotide sequence: TGCAGCGCGTCGACCGAGGACAGTGACTATGGCTACACCTTC.

In this sample, this clone turned up a few times. V and J are TRBV7-2 and TRBJ2-5, with 9 bases lining up with TRBD1. V dropped 7 bases and J dropped 5; count of bases not matched to a gene: 8. Germline V CDR1 and CDR2: SGHTA, FQGNSA. The CDR3 has 14 residues. The CDR3 loop is CASKLQGAGETQYF. CDR3 DNA sequence: TGTGCCAGCAAGTTACAGGGGGCGGGGGAGACCCAGTACTTC.

This sequence joins TRBV28 and TRBJ2-1; 11 bases fit TRBD2. CDR3 length equals 14 residues. Germline values: CDR1 MDHEN, CDR2 SYDVKM. V lost 2 bases, J lost 13 bases, and 7 bases stayed unmatched. The CDR3 here is CASSLPLAGGHQFF. The CDR3 coding sequence is TGTGCCAGCAGTTTACCGTTAGCGGGGGGGCATCAGTTCTTC.

In the case of this clone: The sample carries other DNA sequences with the same CDR3. J is TRBJ1-1 and V is TRBV7-9, with a weak D call TRBD1 (5 bases). Per germline, CDR1 SEHNR and CDR2 FQNEAQ (reference sequence). The CDR3 covers 13 residues. The germline V and J ends were trimmed by 2 bases and 4 bases, with 8 bases remaining between them. CDR3 in amino acids: CASSLTGGTEAFF. The CDR3 DNA is TGTGCCAGCAGCTTAACGGGGGGCACTGAAGCTTTCTTT.

The chain carries TRBV28 and TRBJ1-1; D is uncertain. In germline, CDR1 is MDHEN, CDR2 SYDVKM. There are 14 residues in the CDR3. With 3 bases removed from V and 0 bases from J, the gap between germline ends came to 8 bases. The CDR3 DNA is TGTGCCAGCAGTTTCGGTGACATGAACACTGAAGCTTTCTTT. Translated: CASSFGDMNTEAFF.

J is TRBJ1-1 and V is TRBV4-1; D perhaps matches TRBD1 (6 bases). The CDR3 loop spans 13 amino acids. The V gene's germline CDR1 is MGHRA and CDR2 YSYEKL. Trimming cost V 4 bases and J 1 base, with 7 bases left between them. CDR3 sequence: CASSPGQNTEAFF. The CDR3 DNA is TGCGCCAGCAGCCCGGGACAGAACACTGAAGCTTTCTTT.

The chain is built from TRBV10-1 and TRBJ2-1; 9 nucleotides line up with TRBD2. CDR3 length: 17 amino acids. V lost 4 bases and J lost 7; bases outside the gene matches: 14. Germline V gene lookup returns CDR1 WNHNN and CDR2 SYGVQD (reference sequence). The CDR3 loop is CASSASRGREGGNEQFF. For the CDR3, the DNA is TGCGCCAGCAGTGCCTCTCGAGGGCGGGAGGGGGGAAATGAGCAGTTCTTC.

The rearrangement uses TRBV28 and TRBJ1-1, with a possible D match to TRBD1 (6 bases). The CDR3 is 14 amino acids. Trimming cost V 6 bases and J 1 base, with 12 bases left between them. Germline CDR1 reads MDHEN; CDR2 reads SYDVKM. The CDR3 here is CASSPRTANTEAFF. The CDR3 coding sequence is TGTGCCAGCAGCCCTAGGACAGCGAACACTGAAGCTTTCTTT.

This chain uses TRBV28 with TRBJ2-2; tentatively, D is TRBD2 (6 bases). V shed 5 bases and J shed 7 bases, with 17 bases lying between them. Germline values: CDR1 MDHEN, CDR2 SYDVKM. The CDR3 contains 15 residues. The CDR3 loop reads CASSPTGGAGGELFF. The CDR3 DNA is TGTGCCAGCAGTCCCACGGGCGGGGCCGGCGGGGAGCTGTTTTTT.

The rearrangement uses TRBV25-1 and TRBJ1-4; D might be TRBD1 (5 bases). The length of the CDR3 is 14 residues. The V gene lost 7 bases and the J gene lost 6 bases, with 15 bases spanning the gap. In germline, CDR1 is MGHDK, CDR2 SYGVNS. The CDR3 sequence is CASNPPGMDEKLFF. The CDR3 region has the DNA TGTGCCAGCAATCCCCCAGGGATGGATGAAAAACTGTTTTTT.

This clone was observed once. V gene TRBV11-2 combines with J gene TRBJ1-6; 9 bases fit TRBD1. Germline CDR1 reads SGHAT; CDR2 reads FQNNGV. The CDR3 runs to 17 residues. V was clipped by 5 bases and J by 0 bases; unmatched bases: 5. The chain's CDR3 is CASSRTGVSSYNSPLHF. The CDR3 region has the DNA TGTGCCAGCAGCCGGACAGGGGTGAGCTCCTATAATTCACCCCTCCACTTT. The entire variable domain, with the rest obtained from reference TRBV11-2 and TRBJ1-6, is as follows: EAGVAQSPRYKIIEKRQSVAFWCNPISGHATLYWYQQILGQGPKLLIQFQNNGVVDDSQLPKDRFSAERLKGVDSTLKIQPAKLEDSAVYLCASSRTGVSSYNSPLHFGNGTRLTVT.

V is TRBV28 and J is TRBJ2-7; 7 nucleotides match TRBD2. Trimming removed 5 bases from V and 7 bases from J; junction bases left unmatched: 14. Germline assignment: CDR1 MDHEN and CDR2 SYDVKM. This CDR3 has 15 residues. Here the CDR3 reads CASSPPGLPEVEQYV. CDR3 sequence (DNA): TGTGCCAGCAGTCCCCCGGGACTACCCGAAGTAGAGCAGTACGTC.

V and J are TRBV25-1 and TRBJ2-1; D remains unclear. V was trimmed by 2 bases and J by 9 bases, leaving 14 bases between them. Germline CDR1 and CDR2: MGHDK and SYGVNS. The CDR3 consists of 14 residues. Here the CDR3 reads CASSERQTLLEQFF. The CDR3 DNA reads TGTGCCAGCAGTGAACGTCAAACCTTACTTGAGCAGTTCTTC.

The J gene is TRBJ2-7, the V gene TRBV4-2; 8 nucleotides line up with TRBD2. V lost 1 base and J lost 5; bases outside the gene matches: 7. From germline, CDR1 is LGHNA and CDR2 YNFKEQ. This CDR3 has 15 residues. CDR3 sequence: CASSQVNSGGDEQYF. In DNA form, the CDR3 reads TGTGCCAGCAGCCAAGTTAACAGCGGGGGCGACGAGCAGTACTTC.

This chain connects TRBV19 to TRBJ2-2; D unresolved. Per germline, CDR1 LNHDA and CDR2 SQIVND (reference sequence). V was clipped by 2 bases and J by 0 bases, with 7 bases between them. The CDR3 totals 15 residues. As DNA, the CDR3 is TGTGCCAGTAGTATATATCAGGCGAACACCGGGGAGCTGTTTTTT. Protein: CASSIYQANTGELFF.

V usage is TRBV5-4 and J usage is TRBJ2-5, with 10 bases lining up with TRBD1. Trimming cost V 1 base and J 2 bases; bases outside gene matches: 2. The CDR3 sequence is 15 residues long. Germline CDR1 reads SGHNT; CDR2 reads YYREEE (reference sequence). CDR3 bases: TGTGCCAGCAGCTTGCAGGGACAGGGGCAAGAGACCCAGTACTTC. Encoded protein: CASSLQGQGQETQYF.

The chain joins TRBV12-1 to TRBJ2-7; TRBD2 is taken as the D call from the table, unchecked against the DNA. TRBV12-1 is noted as a pseudogene. There are 11 residues in the CDR3. CDR3 in amino acids: CASSPAGGSQV. CDR3 nucleotides: TGTGCCAGCAGCCCCGCCGGAGGCTCTCAGGTC.

The chain recombines TRBV9 with TRBJ2-3; 10 nucleotides agree with TRBD2. Germline V gives CDR1 SGDLS, CDR2 YYNGEE. Unmatched junction bases numbered 5, after V lost 0 bases and J lost 4 bases. The CDR3 has 16 amino acids. In DNA form, the CDR3 reads TGTGCCAGCAGCGTAGGGCGAGCGGGAGGGCCAGATACGCAGTATTTT. Translation gives CASSVGRAGGPDTQYF. Full variable domain (missing parts from reference TRBV9 and TRBJ2-3): DSGVTQTPKHLITATGQRVTLRCSPRSGDLSVYWYQQSLDQGLQFLIQYYNGEERAKGNILERFSAQQFPDLHSELNLSSLELGDSALYFCASSVGRAGGPDTQYFGPGTRLTVL.

The genes are TRBV7-2 and TRBJ1-4; D gene ambiguous. From germline, CDR1 is SGHTA and CDR2 FQGNSA. V shed 7 bases and J shed 3 bases, with 15 bases lying between them. CDR3 length: 15 amino acids. CDR3 amino acids: CASTPRGGANEKLFF. CDR3 nucleotide sequence: TGTGCCAGCACCCCTCGGGGAGGAGCTAATGAAAAACTGTTTTTT.

V gene TRBV3-1 (or the pseudogene TRBV3-2) combines with J gene TRBJ2-3; 12 nucleotides match TRBD2. Germline V lookup: CDR1 LGHDT, CDR2 YNNKEL (reference sequence). The CDR3 sequence is 20 residues long. With V trimmed by 3 bases and J by 4 bases, 17 bases remained unmatched. CDR3 protein: CASSHLPGLAGGIGADTQYF. The CDR3 bases are TGTGCCAGCAGCCATCTCCCCGGCCTAGCGGGAGGGATCGGCGCAGATACGCAGTATTTT.

This chain joins TRBV12-3 or TRBV12-4 and TRBJ1-2; tentative D call: TRBD1 (5 bases). The CDR3 extends over 13 amino acids. V was shortened by 2 bases and J by 8 bases, with 12 bases between the two germline ends. The CDR3 loop is CASSLNLSGGYTF. The CDR3 DNA sequence: TGTGCCAGCAGTTTAAATCTGTCAGGGGGCTACACCTTC.